Here is one T cell receptor (beta chain) with its context. At least ten counts were recorded for this clonotype. The antigen it recognizes is unknown. It has no much larger one-base neighbor in the sample; base qualities were not kept. The entry originates in a study of T cells in Graves' hyperthyroidism and ophthalmopathy (dated by TCRdb to about 2019). Concerning the study at large: Peripheral blood was sampled at the time of initial diagnosis, prior to any treatment. Thyroid tissue and blood T-cell repertoires from six or seven Graves' hyperthyroidism patients were also compared in the study. The approximately 100 discovery patients were randomly split 7:3 into training and test sets. Once sampling was done, hyperthyroidism patients were given methimazole at a starting dose of 30 mg daily, whereas ophthalmopathy patients were given high-dose intravenous methylprednisolone. The paper reports TCR Vbeta CDR3 sequencing of roughly 140 peripheral blood samples: fewer than 50 ophthalmopathy, 75 to 80 hyperthyroidism and 17 progressor patients. To identify TCR V-J signatures that set the groups apart, the researchers used a discovery cohort of 90 to 100 patients, made up of some 41 with Graves' ophthalmopathy and some 58 with stable Graves' hyperthyroidism. An independent validation cohort of 18 to 20 hyperthyroidism patients and about 16 patients who later progressed to ophthalmopathy tested prospective prediction of ophthalmopathy.

Moderately to severely active disease, a Clinical Activity Score of at least 3, a NOSPECS grade of at least 4, and a duration under 3 months were present in ophthalmopathy patients. Exclusion was applied to patients with uncontrolled infections, other autoimmune diseases, pregnancy or lactation. Diagnoses were based on clinical symptoms, serum thyroxine and TRAb, thyroid ultrasound and orbital computed tomography. Ficoll-Paque density gradient centrifugation was used to isolate PBMCs from around 10 ml of fresh peripheral blood. Total RNA was extracted using Trizol reagent, and RNA quality was assessed on an Agilent 2100 Bioanalyzer. The TCR beta CDR3 regions were amplified from the RNA transcripts. The TCR CDR3 was subjected to a first round of RT-PCR using the HTBI primer set and the Qiagen OneStep RT-PCR kit. A second multiplex PCR round built the libraries, followed by size selection and purification. Sequencing of the libraries was done on an Illumina HiSeq2000 using paired-end 100 bp reads. The authors' analysis ran thus. Raw data were processed with SOAPnuke, discarding reads with adapters, uncalled bases, mean Phred below 15, or no exact constant-primer or identifier match. COPE v1.2.5 was used to merge the high-quality paired reads, and each unique nucleotide sequence was defined as a clonotype. Clonotypes were aligned to IMGT TRBV, TRBD and TRBJ reference segments using MiTCR v1.1. The analysis was restricted to V-J combinations with a frequency above 0.0001, which together covered approximately 99% of the repertoires. A TCS score was defined as the ratio between F50 (clonal expansion) and ExV (chaos), using BLOSUM62-based TCRdist between CDR3 peptides within each V-J. Welch's t-statistics and random forest reduced 514 V-J features to roughly 13, which were used in a naive Bayes classifier (R e1071). TCRdb took the public reads, trimmed them with fastp at Q25, ran MiXCR for clone calling and kept in-frame beta chains. CDR3 protein duplicates are merged, each entry listing the most common genes and DNA. These V and J calls rely on TCRdb rather than the paper's analysis. The sample table lists nearly 600,000 distinct CDR3 sequences, 11% to 15% of them with a count of one. The ten biggest clones cover roughly 7% of the sample.

The CDR1 and CDR2 encoded by the germline V gene are MNHNS and SASEGT. The CDR3 goes from the cysteine to the phenylalanine over 14 residues. This entry keeps only the CDR3 DNA: 42 bases, framed from base 1. Relative to germline, V is 7 bases shorter and J is 1 base shorter, with 13 bases between their ends. The investigation overall reported the following: No statistical method was used to set the sample size in advance, and investigators knew the group allocation. Ophthalmopathy was separated from stable hyperthyroidism by a 13 V-J signature model, with over 85% sensitivity and approximately 81% specificity obtained in cross-validation and 80%/75% obtained in testing. Most expanded thyroid clonotypes (frequency above 0.001) were also found in blood, which suggests that blood repertoires may mirror thyroid immune responses. During validation, the model predicted progression to ophthalmopathy a median of around 7 months ahead of onset, with more than 55% sensitivity and under 85% specificity.

Input material: blood. The rearrangement combines TRBV6-1 with TRBJ1-1, with a weak D call of TRBD1 (6 bases match). The sequence was obtained from a woman aged 18-29 years with Graves' ophthalmopathy. CDR3 sequence: CASKGGDWNTEAFF. The DNA is as follows: TGTGCCAGCAAGGGGGGCGATTGGAACACTGAAGCTTTCTTT.